Detailed here is one T cell receptor beta chain. This entry belongs to a study of blood T cell repertoires in COVID-19. For the study at large: The study drew acute and convalescent COVID-19 samples from the United States, Italy and Spain. T cells, B-cell-depleted T cells, or PBMCs provided the cDNA or gDNA that served as material.

As originally analysed: Quantification of nucleated cells was approximated via reference gene primer amplification. Data came from immunoSEQ multiplex PCR; TCRdb stores just in-frame clones and leaves some out. That table is the source of V, J and clone size, and D and trimming were worked out from the DNA. The data show roughly 40,000 clones, approximately 94% seen once. In Seattle, patients joined the study during active infection and were tracked longitudinally. The CDR3 loop spans 19 amino acids. The trim removed 5 bases at V and 2 bases at J, leaving 15 bases unmatched. The germline V gene has CDR1 SGHTA and CDR2 FQGTGA.

This receptor was obtained from a man aged 50 or older with COVID-19, enrolled during active disease. V is TRBV7-3 and J is TRBJ2-1; 10 nucleotides line up with TRBD2. Specimen: peripheral blood. For the CDR3, the DNA is TGTGCCAGCAGCCCGGTTCGAGGGACTAGCGCTCTACCCTACAATGAGCAGTTCTTC. This codes for CASSPVRGTSALPYNEQFF.